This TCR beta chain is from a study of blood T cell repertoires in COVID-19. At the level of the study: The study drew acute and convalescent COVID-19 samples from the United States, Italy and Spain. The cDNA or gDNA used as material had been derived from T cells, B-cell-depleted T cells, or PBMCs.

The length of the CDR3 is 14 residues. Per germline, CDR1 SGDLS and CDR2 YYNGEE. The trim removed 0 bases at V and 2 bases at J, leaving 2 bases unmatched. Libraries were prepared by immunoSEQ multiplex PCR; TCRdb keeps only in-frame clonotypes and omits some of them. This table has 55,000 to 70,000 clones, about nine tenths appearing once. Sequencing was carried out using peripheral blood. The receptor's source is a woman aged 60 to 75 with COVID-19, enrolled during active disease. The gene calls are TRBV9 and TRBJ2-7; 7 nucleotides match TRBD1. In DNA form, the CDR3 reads TGTGCCAGCAGCGTAGGACAGGGTCCCTACGAGCAGTACTTC. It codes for CASSVGQGPYEQYF. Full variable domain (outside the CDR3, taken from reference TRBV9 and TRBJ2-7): DSGVTQTPKHLITATGQRVTLRCSPRSGDLSVYWYQQSLDQGLQFLIQYYNGEERAKGNILERFSAQQFPDLHSELNLSSLELGDSALYFCASSVGQGPYEQYFGPGTRLTVT.